This entry concerns a single T cell receptor beta chain. This clonotype has ten or more counts. Its antigen is unknown. Base qualities are not at hand, and no much larger clone is one base apart. V lost 6 bases and J lost 2 bases, and the count of bases not matched to a germline gene is 7. The CDR3 numbers 14 residues from cysteine through valine. The DNA shown is the 42-base CDR3, in frame from base 1. In the germline V gene, CDR1 corresponds to SGHTA and CDR2 to FQGNSA. This specimen comes from a study of T cell repertoires in cytomegalovirus infection (dated by TCRdb to the late 2010s). About the full investigation: Donor HLA type was relevant to the analysis, because carriage of CMV infection together with the matching HLA type was indicated by public TCR beta signatures. Broad study findings and their caveats: Cumulative frequency of public TCR beta family members discriminated carriers of CMV infection plus the relevant HLA type in this cohort and an independent roughly 330-donor cohort. The ex vivo response was dominated by HLA-C-restricted CMV-specific TCR beta clonotypes, which also provided the single most frequent clonotype in two of eight donors.

The instrument was an Illumina HiSeq 1500. TCRdb trimmed public reads at Q25 via fastp, called clones via MiXCR and kept in-frame beta chains. Every entry covers one CDR3 protein and lists the most common genes and DNA from its rows. A total of under 90,000 distinct CDR3 sequences appear in this sample, approximately 22% of them only once. The ten largest clones take up roughly three quarters of the sample. The rearrangement joined TRBV7-2 to TRBJ2-7; 7 central bases correspond to TRBD2. The receptor was derived from a human donor in good health (CMV status not recorded). Some clones in this sample may be carry-over from other donors' samples. The sample comprised PBMCs, sequenced either directly or after in vitro stimulation (not recorded which). The nucleotides read TGTGCCAGCAGTTTCTCTAGCGGAACCTACGAGCAGTACGTC. Its coded protein is CASSFSSGTYEQYV.